The sequence of this T cell receptor beta chain was determined in a study of beta chain features in type 1 diabetes. This clone was counted between two and nine times. Its target is unknown. Stem cell-like memory, regulatory, central memory and naive CD4+ cells were sorted via CD45RO/CCR7/CD25/CD127/CD95/CD27. The CDR3 is 13 amino acids. Germline V gene lookup returns CDR1 LNHDA and CDR2 SQIVND (reference sequence). Trimming took 7 bases from V and 5 from J, leaving 15 bases between them. The study reverse transcribed the entire isolated RNA, so it sequenced expressed TCRB transcripts. Across stem cell-like memory T cell samples, reads averaged about 1 million. Sequenced by immunoSEQ multiplex PCR; TCRdb stores in-frame clones only, minus some. This table holds approximately 120,000 clones, about 40% found once. Study findings and constraints: Fewer insertions but more deletions were seen at VDJ junctions in type 1 diabetes patients. Although PCR might favor shorter templates, it would do so equally in patients and controls.

Sequencing input: stem cell memory CD4+ T cells from blood. The rearrangement uses TRBV19 and TRBJ2-7, with a possible D match to TRBD2 (6 bases). This TCR was sampled from a woman aged 18 to 35 in good health. The CDR3 here is CASNRRRDDEQYF. The CDR3, as DNA: TGTGCCAGTAATCGACGGCGGGACGACGAGCAGTACTTC.